What follows is one T cell receptor (beta chain) and its context. The data are from a study of blood T cell repertoires in COVID-19. Per germline, CDR1 ENHRY and CDR2 SYGVKD. The CDR3 extends over 15 amino acids. Unmatched junction bases numbered 7, after V lost 6 bases and J lost 3 bases. The table came from immunoSEQ multiplex PCR; TCRdb's copy has only in-frame clones and leaves some out. This sample has roughly 56,000 clones, with approximately 86% found just once. This TCR was sampled from a human donor in a cohort sampled during active COVID-19. Sequenced sample: peripheral blood. J is TRBJ2-2 and V is TRBV10-3, with 7 bases that match TRBD2. CDR3 bases: TGTGCCATCAGAGGACTAGTGGTGGACACCGGGGAGCTGTTTTTT. This encodes CAIRGLVVDTGELFF.